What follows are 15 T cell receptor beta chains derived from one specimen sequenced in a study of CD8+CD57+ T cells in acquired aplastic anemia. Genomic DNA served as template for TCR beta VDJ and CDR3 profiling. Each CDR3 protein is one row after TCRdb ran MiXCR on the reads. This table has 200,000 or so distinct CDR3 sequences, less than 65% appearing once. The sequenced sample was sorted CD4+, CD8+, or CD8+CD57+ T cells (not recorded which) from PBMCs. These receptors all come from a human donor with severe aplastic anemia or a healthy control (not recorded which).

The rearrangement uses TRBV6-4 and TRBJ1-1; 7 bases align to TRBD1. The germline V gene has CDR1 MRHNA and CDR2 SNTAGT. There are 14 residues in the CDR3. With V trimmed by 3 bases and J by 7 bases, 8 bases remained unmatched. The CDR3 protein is CASSEEGGGHEAFF. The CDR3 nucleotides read TGTGCCAGCAGTGAGGAAGGAGGGGGCCATGAAGCTTTCTTT.

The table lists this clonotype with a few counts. CDR3 coding DNA: TGTGCCAGCAGTGCCAGCACAGATACGCAGTATTTT. Translation gives CASSASTDTQYF. The V gene is TRBV2, the J gene TRBJ2-3; D gene uncertain. Germline assignment: CDR1 SNHLY and CDR2 FYNNEI. This CDR3 spans 12 amino acids. V was cut by 4 bases and J by 0 bases, with 2 bases left in between.

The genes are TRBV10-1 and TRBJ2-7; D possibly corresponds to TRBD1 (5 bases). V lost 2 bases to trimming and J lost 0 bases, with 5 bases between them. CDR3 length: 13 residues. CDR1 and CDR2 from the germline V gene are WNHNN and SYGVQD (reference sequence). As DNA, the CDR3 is TGCGCCAGCAGTGAGCAGGGCTCCTACGAGCAGTACTTC. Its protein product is CASSEQGSYEQYF.

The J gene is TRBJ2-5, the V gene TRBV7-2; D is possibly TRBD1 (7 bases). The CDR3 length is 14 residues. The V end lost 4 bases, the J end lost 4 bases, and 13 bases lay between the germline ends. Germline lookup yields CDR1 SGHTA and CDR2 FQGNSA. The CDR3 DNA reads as TGTGCCAGCAGCTCGGGGGACAGACCAGAGACCCAGTACTTC. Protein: CASSSGDRPETQYF.

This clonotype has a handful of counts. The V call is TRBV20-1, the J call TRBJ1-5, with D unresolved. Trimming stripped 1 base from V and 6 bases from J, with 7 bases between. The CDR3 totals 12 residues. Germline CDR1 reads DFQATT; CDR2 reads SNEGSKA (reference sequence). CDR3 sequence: CSARGASQPQHF. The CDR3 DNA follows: TGCAGTGCTAGAGGGGCTAGTCAGCCCCAGCATTTT.

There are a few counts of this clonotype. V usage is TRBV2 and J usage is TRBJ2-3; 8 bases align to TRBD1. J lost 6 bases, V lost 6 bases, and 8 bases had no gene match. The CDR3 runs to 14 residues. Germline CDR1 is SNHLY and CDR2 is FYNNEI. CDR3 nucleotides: TGTGCCAGCAGAGCTACAGGGGGGAGGGATACGCAGTATTTT. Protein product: CASRATGGRDTQYF.

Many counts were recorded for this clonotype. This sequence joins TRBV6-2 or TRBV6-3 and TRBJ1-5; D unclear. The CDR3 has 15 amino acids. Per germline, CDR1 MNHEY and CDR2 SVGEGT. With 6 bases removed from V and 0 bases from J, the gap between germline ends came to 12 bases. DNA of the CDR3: TGTGCCAGCAGCCTGCGAGGGATTAGCAATCAGCCCCAGCATTTT. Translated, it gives CASSLRGISNQPQHF.

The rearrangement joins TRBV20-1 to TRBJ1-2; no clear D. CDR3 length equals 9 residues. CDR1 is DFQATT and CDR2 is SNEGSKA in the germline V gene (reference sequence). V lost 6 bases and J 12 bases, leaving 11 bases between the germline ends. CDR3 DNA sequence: TGCAGTGCCGACTTTACACACACCTTC. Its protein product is CSADFTHTF.

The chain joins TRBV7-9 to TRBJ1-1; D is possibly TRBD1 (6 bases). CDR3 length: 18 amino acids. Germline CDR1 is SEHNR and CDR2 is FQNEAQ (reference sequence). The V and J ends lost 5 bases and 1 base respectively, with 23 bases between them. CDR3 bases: TGTGCCAGCAGCCTCCGGGACAATCACCGCCGGGGGAACACTGAAGCTTTCTTT. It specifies CASSLRDNHRRGNTEAFF. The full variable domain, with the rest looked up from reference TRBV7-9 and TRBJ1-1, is DTGVSQNPRHKITKRGQNVTFRCDPISEHNRLYWYRQTLGQGPEFLTYFQNEAQLEKSRLLSDRFSAERPKGSFSTLEIQRTEQGDSAMYLCASSLRDNHRRGNTEAFFGQGTRLTVV.

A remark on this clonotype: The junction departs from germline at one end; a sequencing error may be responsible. The CDR3 DNA follows: TGTGCTAGCAGCTTAGCGCCCGGGGCCTACGAGCAGTACTTC. Its protein is CASSLAPGAYEQYF. The chain employs TRBV7-7 and TRBJ2-7, with a possible D match to TRBD2 (5 bases). The germline gives CDR1 SSHAT, CDR2 FNYEAQ (reference sequence). The CDR3 totals 14 residues.

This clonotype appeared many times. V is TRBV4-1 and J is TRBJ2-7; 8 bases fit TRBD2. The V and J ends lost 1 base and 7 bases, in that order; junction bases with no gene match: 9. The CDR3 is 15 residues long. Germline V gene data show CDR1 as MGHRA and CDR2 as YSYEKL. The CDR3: CASSQAGSGGGEQYF. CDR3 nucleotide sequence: TGCGCCAGCAGCCAAGCCGGGAGCGGGGGTGGAGAGCAGTACTTC.

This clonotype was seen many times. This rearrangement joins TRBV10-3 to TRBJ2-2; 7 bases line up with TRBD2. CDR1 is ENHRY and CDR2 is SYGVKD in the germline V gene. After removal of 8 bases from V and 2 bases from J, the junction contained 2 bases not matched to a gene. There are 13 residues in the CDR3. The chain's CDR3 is CAIEGLNTGELFF. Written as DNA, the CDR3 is TGTGCCATCGAGGGACTAAACACCGGGGAGCTGTTTTTT.

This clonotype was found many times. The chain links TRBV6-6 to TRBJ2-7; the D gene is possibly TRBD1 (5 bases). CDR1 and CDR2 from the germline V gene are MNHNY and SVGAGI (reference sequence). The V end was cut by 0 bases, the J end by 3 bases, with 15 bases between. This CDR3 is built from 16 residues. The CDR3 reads CASSYSSDKPDYEQYF. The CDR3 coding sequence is TGTGCCAGCAGTTACTCCTCGGACAAACCCGACTACGAGCAGTACTTC.

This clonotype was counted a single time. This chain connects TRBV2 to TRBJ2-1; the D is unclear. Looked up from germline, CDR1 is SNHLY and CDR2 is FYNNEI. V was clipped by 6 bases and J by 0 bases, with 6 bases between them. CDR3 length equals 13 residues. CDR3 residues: CASRTFSYNEQFF. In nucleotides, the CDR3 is TGTGCCAGCAGGACGTTCTCCTACAATGAGCAGTTCTTC.

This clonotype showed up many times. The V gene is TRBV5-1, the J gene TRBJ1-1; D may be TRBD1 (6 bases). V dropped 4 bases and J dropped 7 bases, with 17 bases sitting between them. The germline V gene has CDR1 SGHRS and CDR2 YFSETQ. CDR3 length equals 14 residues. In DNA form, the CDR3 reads TGCGCCAGCAGCCAAAACCACCCAGGGGATGAAGCTTTCTTT. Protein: CASSQNHPGDEAFF.